Listed below are T cell receptor beta chains from one sample, sequenced in a study of technical replicates of blood from several donors. Sequencing used immunoSEQ multiplex PCR; TCRdb keeps in-frame clones, though not all of them. The table lists about 68,000 clones, 95% to 97% of them singletons. Sequencing input: T cells isolated from PBMCs. These receptors originate from a human donor in good health. Each CDR3 is given with its conserved first and last residue. The order of the fields is V gene, D gene, J gene, clone size, CDR3 protein, CDR3 DNA. A D gene is named only where the DNA matches it firmly. Part of the rows lack a size; the others show once, few, many or a class for expanded clones.

TRBV6-1,TRBD2,TRBJ2-5,.,CASEAGGWETQYF,TGTGCCAGTGAGGCGGGAGGGTGGGAGACCCAGTACTTC
TRBV19,TRBD2,TRBJ2-5,.,CASNPGGAETQYF,TGTGCCAGTAATCCGGGAGGGGCGGAGACCCAGTACTTC
TRBV7-8,.,TRBJ2-5,.,CASSPVRAGETQYF,TGTGCCAGCAGCCCTGTGCGCGCTGGAGAGACCCAGTACTTC
TRBV7-2,.,TRBJ1-1,.,CASSWGIRGGAEAFF,TGTGCCAGCAGCTGGGGTATCAGGGGTGGGGCTGAAGCTTTCTTT
TRBV4-3,.,TRBJ1-4,.,CASSPGEEEKLFF,TGCGCCAGCAGCCCCGGAGAGGAGGAAAAACTGTTTTTT
TRBV7-9,TRBD2,TRBJ2-3,.,CASSLIAAGVTDTQYF,TGTGCCAGCAGCTTAATTGCCGCGGGAGTAACAGATACGCAGTATTTT
TRBV28,.,TRBJ1-2,.,CASSFSGYGYTF,TGTGCCAGCAGTTTTTCCGGGTATGGCTACACCTTC
TRBV27,.,TRBJ1-1,.,CASSLWAEGEDTEAFF,TGTGCCAGCAGTCTGTGGGCAGAAGGGGAAGACACTGAAGCTTTCTTT
TRBV21-1,.,TRBJ2-7,.,CASSKGTRSSYEQYF,TGTGCCAGCAGCAAAGGTACCAGGTCTTCCTACGAGCAGTACTTC
TRBV28,.,TRBJ1-3,.,CASRGGSGNTIYF,TGTGCCAGCAGGGGGGGATCTGGAAACACCATATATTTT
TRBV9,.,TRBJ1-5,.,CASSVASGRDIQPQHF,TGTGCCAGCAGCGTAGCTTCAGGGAGGGATATTCAGCCCCAGCATTTT
TRBV5-1,TRBD2,TRBJ2-3,.,CASSGTRGADTQYF,TGCGCCAGCAGCGGGACTCGGGGGGCAGATACGCAGTATTTT
TRBV7-9,.,TRBJ1-1,once,CASSLSGRRGNTEAFF,TGTGCCAGCAGCTTATCGGGTCGTCGGGGAAACACTGAAGCTTTCTTT
TRBV28,.,TRBJ1-2,.,CASWAGDNYGYTF,TGTGCCAGCTGGGCAGGGGATAACTATGGCTACACCTTC
TRBV4-3,.,TRBJ2-4,.,CASSQDPLRHDIQYF,TGCGCCAGCAGCCAAGATCCCCTCCGACACGACATTCAGTACTTC
TRBV2,TRBD2,TRBJ2-1,.,CASSGSGTSGDNEQFF,TGTGCCAGCAGTGGGTCCGGGACTAGCGGGGACAATGAGCAGTTCTTC
TRBV4-1,TRBD1,TRBJ1-3,.,CASSLRGLEGNTIYF,TGCGCCAGCAGCCTAAGGGGGCTGGAGGGAAACACCATATATTTT
TRBV5-1,TRBD1,TRBJ2-1,.,CASSLTGTGLDEQFF,TGCGCCAGCAGCTTGACCGGGACAGGGTTGGATGAGCAGTTCTTC
TRBV18,.,TRBJ1-2,.,CASSPPGQIYGYTF,TGTGCCAGCTCACCACCGGGGCAGATCTATGGCTACACCTTC
TRBV11-2,.,TRBJ1-3,.,CASSFLGGSSGNTIYF,TGTGCCAGCAGCTTTTTGGGGGGGTCCTCTGGAAACACCATATATTTT
TRBV18,.,TRBJ1-2,.,CASSYNLQGESSYGYTF,TGTGCCAGCTCATACAATTTACAGGGAGAGTCATCTTATGGCTACACCTTC
TRBV7-3,TRBD2,TRBJ2-1,.,CASSFFREGRNEQFF,TGTGCCAGCAGCTTTTTCCGGGAGGGTCGGAATGAGCAGTTCTTC
TRBV6-1,TRBD2,TRBJ2-1,.,CASSPGLGIDNEQFF,TGTGCCAGCAGTCCGGGACTAGGGATCGACAATGAGCAGTTCTTC
TRBV4-1,.,TRBJ2-3,.,CASSQDQSRQTDTQYF,TGCGCCAGCAGCCAAGATCAGTCCAGGCAGACAGATACGCAGTATTTT
TRBV2,TRBD1,TRBJ1-2,.,CAGRSGTGLHGYTF,TGTGCCGGCAGATCTGGGACAGGGCTCCATGGCTACACCTTC
TRBV4-3,TRBD2,TRBJ2-6,.,CASSQGAGVGGANVLTF,TGCGCCAGCAGCCAAGGGGCGGGAGTTGGTGGGGCCAACGTCCTGACTTTC
TRBV6-1,.,TRBJ1-2,.,CASSEGRFYGYTF,TGTGCCAGCAGTGAGGGCAGGTTCTATGGCTACACCTTC
TRBV6-5,TRBD1,TRBJ1-3,.,CASSYNPTGGNTIYF,TGTGCCAGCAGTTATAATCCGACAGGGGGAAACACCATATATTTT
TRBV4-1,TRBD2,TRBJ2-1,once,CASSHTSGVSYNEQFF,TGCGCCAGCAGCCATACAAGCGGGGTCTCCTACAATGAGCAGTTCTTC
TRBV23-1,.,TRBJ1-2,.,CASSLTTGNGYTF,TGCGCCAGCAGTCTAACAACAGGGAATGGCTACACCTTC
TRBV6-1,.,TRBJ1-1,.,CASIIGVSEAFF,TGTGCCAGCATTATCGGGGTCTCTGAAGCTTTCTTT
TRBV5-6,.,TRBJ2-5,.,CASSSGVTALIGETQYF,TGTGCCAGCAGCTCGGGGGTGACAGCCCTAATAGGGGAGACCCAGTACTTC